One sample yielded the 21 T cell receptor beta chains listed below, sequenced in a study of CD8 T cells in Susac syndrome. Random hexamers primed reverse transcription of about 0.45 to 1 ug RNA. TCRdb analysed the immunoSEQ multiplex PCR reads with MiXCR anew, one entry per CDR3 protein. The table lists around 100,000 distinct CDR3 sequences, around 95% of them singletons. The sample consisted of CD8+ T cells from PBMCs. Receptors were obtained from a human donor with Susac syndrome.

This chain uses TRBV12-3 or TRBV12-4 with TRBJ2-7; D remains ambiguous. The CDR3 is 15 residues long. V was shortened by 0 bases and J by 3 bases, with 12 bases between the two germline ends. CDR3: CASSLAGYNGYEQYF. The CDR3, as DNA: TGTGCCAGCAGTTTAGCGGGGTATAATGGCTACGAGCAGTACTTC.

This chain joins TRBV18 and TRBJ1-2, with D hard to call. V was clipped by 6 bases and J by 6 bases, with 14 bases between them. The CDR3 is 13 amino acids. Germline CDR1 reads KGHSH; CDR2 reads LQKENI. The CDR3 nucleotides are TGTGCCAGCTCCCCGCGACCGTCAGATGGCTACACCTTC. Protein: CASSPRPSDGYTF.

This chain connects TRBV9 to TRBJ1-1; D is possibly TRBD1 (6 bases). The V and J ends lost 0 bases and 3 bases respectively, with 12 bases between them. This CDR3 spans 15 amino acids. The germline CDR1 and CDR2 sequences are SGDLS and YYNGEE. In DNA form, the CDR3 reads TGTGCCAGCAGCGTAGGGGGGGCAGCGTACACTGAAGCTTTCTTT. This sequence encodes CASSVGGAAYTEAFF.

This clonotype has only one observation. This chain connects TRBV20-1 to TRBJ2-3, with TRBD2 matching 9 bases. CDR3 length equals 12 residues. With 7 bases clipped from V and 6 bases from J, the junction kept 5 bases outside the gene matches. Germline assignment: CDR1 DFQATT and CDR2 SNEGSKA (reference sequence). The CDR3 region has the DNA TGCAGTGTGAGCGGGAGGTTTGATACGCAGTATTTT. This translates into CSVSGRFDTQYF.

V and J are TRBV6-2 or TRBV6-3 and TRBJ1-4; possible D gene TRBD1, 5 bases. Germline CDR1 is MNHEY and CDR2 is SVGEGT. V was shortened by 5 bases and J by 8 bases, with 18 bases between the two germline ends. The CDR3 is 15 amino acids. The CDR3 protein is CASSLGQIVPEKLFF. The CDR3 DNA reads TGTGCCAGCAGTCTCGGACAAATTGTACCCGAAAAACTGTTTTTT.

The chain couples TRBV15 to TRBJ2-7; 7 bases agree with TRBD2. V shed 3 bases, J shed 6 bases, and the junction held 5 bases outside the gene matches. Per the germline V gene, CDR1 is LNHNV and CDR2 is YYDKDF (reference sequence). The CDR3 runs 13 residues. In nucleotides, the CDR3 is TGTGCCACCAGCAGGCCCCCGGGGGGCGAGCAGTACTTC. Amino acids: CATSRPPGGEQYF.

This chain connects TRBV6-6 to TRBJ1-2; perhaps TRBD1 as D (5 bases). Germline CDR1 MNHNY, CDR2 SVGAGI (reference sequence). The CDR3 covers 13 residues. V was pared by 4 bases and J by 2 bases, with 8 bases between. CDR3 coding DNA: TGTGCCAGCAGTTCTAGGGACAACTATGGCTACACCTTC. Protein product: CASSSRDNYGYTF.

The rearrangement links TRBV13 to TRBJ2-4, with unresolved D. This CDR3 region has 15 residues. Germline loops: CDR1 PRHDT, CDR2 FYEKMQ (reference sequence). With 4 bases removed from V and 1 base from J, the gap between germline ends came to 11 bases. The CDR3, as DNA: TGTGCCAGCAGCTGGACGACCGCGGCCAAAAACATTCAGTACTTC. Its protein is CASSWTTAAKNIQYF. Full variable domain (outside the CDR3, taken from reference TRBV13 and TRBJ2-4): AAGVIQSPRHLIKEKRETATLKCYPIPRHDTVYWYQQGPGQDPQFLISFYEKMQSDKGSIPDRFSAQQFSDYHSELNMSSLELGDSALYFCASSWTTAAKNIQYFGAGTRLSVL.

The V gene is TRBV6-1, the J gene TRBJ2-2, with 9 positions matching TRBD2. Germline V CDR1 and CDR2: MNHNS, SASEGT. After removal of 6 bases from V and 7 bases from J, the junction contained 15 bases not matched to a gene. This CDR3 spans 17 amino acids. CDR3 sequence (DNA): TGTGCCAGCAGCCGTGGACTAGCGTTGAGAAGAGACGGGGAGCTGTTTTTT. Translating gives CASSRGLALRRDGELFF.

The chain carries TRBV3-1 and TRBJ2-1; D could derive from TRBD1 or TRBD2 (5 bases each). The germline CDR1 and CDR2 sequences are LGHDT and YNNKEL (reference sequence). V shed 0 bases and J shed 6 bases, with 24 bases lying between them. The CDR3 is 19 amino acids. CDR3 amino acids: CASSQDWVTGTAFLNEQFF. CDR3 DNA sequence: TGTGCCAGCAGCCAAGATTGGGTTACCGGGACCGCCTTCCTCAATGAGCAGTTCTTC.

The V and J genes are TRBV5-1 and TRBJ2-1; D gene unclear. The CDR3 runs 12 residues. From germline, CDR1 is SGHRS and CDR2 YFSETQ. V was shortened by 2 bases and J by 6 bases, with 6 bases between the two germline ends. The CDR3 is CASSFPTNEQFF. CDR3 in DNA: TGCGCCAGCAGCTTCCCGACCAATGAGCAGTTCTTC.

This chain connects TRBV7-6 to TRBJ2-3; D is possibly TRBD2 (5 bases). V lost 9 bases to trimming and J lost 0 bases, with 7 bases between them. CDR1 and CDR2 (germline): SGHVS, FNYEAQ. This CDR3 has 12 residues. CDR3 region: CASRGSTDTQYF. The CDR3 region has the DNA TGTGCCAGTCGGGGTAGCACAGATACGCAGTATTTT. Combining the CDR3 with reference TRBV7-6 and TRBJ2-3 gives the whole variable domain GAGVSQSPRYKVTKRGQDVALRCDPISGHVSLYWYRQALGQGPEFLTYFNYEAQQDKSGLPNDRFSAERPEGSISTLTIQRTEQRDSAMYRCASRGSTDTQYFGPGTRLTVL.

V usage is TRBV12-3 or TRBV12-4 and J usage is TRBJ2-2, with 9 nucleotides matching TRBD1. The trim removed 6 bases at V and 4 bases at J, leaving 6 bases unmatched. The CDR3 runs to 15 residues. The CDR3 loop reads CASSPGQGTTGELFF. CDR3 bases: TGTGCCAGCAGCCCTGGACAGGGGACCACCGGGGAGCTGTTTTTT.

V is TRBV5-6 and J is TRBJ2-2; TRBD1 agrees at 7 bases. The CDR3 is 18 amino acids. Germline CDR1 and CDR2: SGHDT and YYEEEE. V was pared by 1 base and J by 2 bases, with 11 bases of the junction left unmatched. CDR3: CASSLLAGTEINTGELFF. The CDR3 nucleotides are TGTGCCAGCAGCTTGTTAGCCGGGACAGAGATTAACACCGGGGAGCTGTTTTTT.

V is TRBV6-1 and J is TRBJ2-3; D gene unclear. Germline V gives CDR1 MNHNS, CDR2 SASEGT. This CDR3 comprises 15 residues. V lost 2 bases and J 0 bases, leaving 9 bases between the germline ends. CDR3 sequence: CASSEMDGSTDTQYF. CDR3 nucleotide sequence: TGTGCCAGCAGTGAAATGGACGGTAGCACAGATACGCAGTATTTT.

The CDR3 loop reads CASSRDPGLEVNEQFF. In nucleotides, the CDR3 is TGTGCCAGCAGCCGTGATCCGGGACTAGAGGTCAATGAGCAGTTCTTC. The V call is TRBV5-6, the J call TRBJ2-1; 8 bases are a match to TRBD2. Germline-derived CDR1 and CDR2 are SGHDT and YYEEEE. The CDR3 is 16 amino acids. Trimming cost V 4 bases and J 6 bases; bases outside gene matches: 12.

This chain connects TRBV12-3 or TRBV12-4 to TRBJ2-5; perhaps D is TRBD1 or TRBD2 (5 bases each). The CDR3 totals 15 residues. Trimming left V 6 bases short and J 4 bases short, with 18 bases between. The CDR3 DNA follows: TGTGCCAGCAGAGTCGACAGTTTTGGGGGAGAGACCCAGTACTTC. This translates into CASRVDSFGGETQYF.

The chain combines TRBV6-2 or TRBV6-3 with TRBJ2-3, with TRBD2 matching over 12 bases. Trimming at V came to 5 bases and at J to 3 bases, leaving 0 bases not matched to a gene. The germline V gene has CDR1 MNHEY and CDR2 SVGEGT. The CDR3 has 14 amino acids. This CDR3 is CASSGLAGTDTQYF. CDR3 DNA: TGTGCCAGCAGTGGACTAGCGGGGACAGATACGCAGTATTTT.

This sequence joins TRBV20-1 and TRBJ2-1; 12 positions match TRBD2. CDR1 and CDR2 (germline): DFQATT, SNEGSKA (reference sequence). The CDR3 spans 17 residues. V shed 1 base, J shed 8 bases, and the junction held 12 bases outside the gene matches. The CDR3: CSARAGASGRAWDEQFF. CDR3 nucleotides: TGCAGTGCTAGAGCTGGGGCTAGCGGGAGGGCCTGGGATGAGCAGTTCTTC.

A single count supports this clonotype. The chain carries TRBV29-1 and TRBJ2-7, with 11 positions matching TRBD2. Germline V gives CDR1 SQVTM, CDR2 ANQGSEA. The CDR3 loop spans 14 amino acids. With 6 bases clipped from V and 5 bases from J, the junction kept 9 bases outside the gene matches. Written as DNA, the CDR3 is TGCAGCGTGGTACTAGCGGGAGATTACCACGAGCAGTACTTC. Translating it yields CSVVLAGDYHEQYF.

V and J are TRBV12-3 or TRBV12-4 and TRBJ2-1; 7 bases fit TRBD2. J gave up 4 bases and V 4 bases, and 1 base lay outside the gene matches. This CDR3 region has 13 residues. The CDR3 loop is CASSSSGYNEQFF. The CDR3 coding sequence is TGTGCCAGCAGTTCTAGCGGTTACAATGAGCAGTTCTTC.